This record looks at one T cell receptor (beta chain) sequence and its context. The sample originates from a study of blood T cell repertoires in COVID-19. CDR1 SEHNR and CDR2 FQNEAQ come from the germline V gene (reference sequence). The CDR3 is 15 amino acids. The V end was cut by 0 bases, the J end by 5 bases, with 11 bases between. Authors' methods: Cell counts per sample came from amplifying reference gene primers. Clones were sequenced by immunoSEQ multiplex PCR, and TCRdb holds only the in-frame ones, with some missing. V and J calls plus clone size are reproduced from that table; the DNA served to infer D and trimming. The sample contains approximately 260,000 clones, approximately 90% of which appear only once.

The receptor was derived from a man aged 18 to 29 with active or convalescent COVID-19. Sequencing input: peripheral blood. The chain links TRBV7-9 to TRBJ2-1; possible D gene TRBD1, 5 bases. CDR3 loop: CASSLAPDKNNEQFF. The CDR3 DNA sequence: TGTGCCAGCAGCTTAGCGCCGGACAAAAACAATGAGCAGTTCTTC.